The next 26 T cell receptor beta chains were all read from a single sample in a study of blood T cell repertoires in COVID-19. TCRdb's copy holds only in-frame clones and misses some; the assay was immunoSEQ multiplex PCR. The sample contains over 200,000 clones, about 90% of which appear only once. The sample taken for sequencing was PBMCs or T cells enriched from blood (not recorded which). Source of these receptors: a woman between 45 and 65 years old in a cohort exposed to, infected with or recovered from COVID-19 (not recorded which).

This clone was seen just once. The chain has TRBV21-1 and TRBJ2-7; TRBD2 is the table's D call, not checked against the DNA. TRBV21-1 is noted as a pseudogene. The CDR3 consists of 15 residues. CDR3 region: CASSPLGDGYDEQYF. The CDR3 nucleotides are TGTGCCAGCAGCCCCTTAGGAGACGGATACGACGAGCAGTACTTC.

The V call is TRBV30, the J call TRBJ1-6; TRBD1 aligns across 8 bases. Trimming at V came to 1 base and at J to 4 bases, leaving 15 bases not matched to a gene. The germline CDR1 and CDR2 sequences are GTSNPN and SVGIG (reference sequence). This CDR3 has 19 residues. CDR3 DNA: TGTGCCTGGAGTGCCGCAGGGGGCTTCAGGGTGTTTTATAATTCACCCCTCCACTTT. Amino acid sequence: CAWSAAGGFRVFYNSPLHF.

CDR3 in DNA: TGTGCCAGCAGTTACTCGGCTAGCGGGGCCAAAAGGACGCAGTATTTT. Its translation: CASSYSASGAKRTQYF. The genes are TRBV6-5 and TRBJ2-3, with 9 nucleotides matching TRBD2. The germline V gene has CDR1 MNHEY and CDR2 SVGAGI. This CDR3 has 16 residues. The V and J ends lost 0 bases and 9 bases, in that order; junction bases with no gene match: 10.

The chain employs TRBV6-5 and TRBJ1-3; D remains ambiguous. This CDR3 is 16 amino acids long. Germline V gene data show CDR1 as MNHEY and CDR2 as SVGAGI. V lost 0 bases and J lost 0, with 9 bases in between. The CDR3 nucleotides read TGTGCCAGCAGTTACTCGCCACAGTACTCTGGAAACACCATATATTTT. Encoded protein: CASSYSPQYSGNTIYF.

This clone was counted once. The chain recombines TRBV9 with TRBJ1-6; D uncertain. Germline CDR1 SGDLS, CDR2 YYNGEE. The CDR3 totals 16 residues. V shed 0 bases and J shed 6 bases, with 13 bases lying between them. CDR3 amino acids: CASSVGGHLPNSPLHF. The CDR3 DNA reads TGTGCCAGCAGCGTAGGAGGGCACCTTCCTAATTCACCCCTCCACTTT.

J is TRBJ2-2 and V is TRBV5-3; 8 bases agree with TRBD1. TRBV5-3 qualifies as an ORF whose function is uncertain. The CDR3 extends over 14 amino acids. The J segment lost 4 bases and the V segment lost 6 bases, leaving 5 bases of the junction unmatched. The CDR3 region has the DNA TGTGCCAGAACAGGACAGGGTCGCACCGGGGAGCTGTTTTTT. As protein: CARTGQGRTGELFF.

This chain connects TRBV7-8 to TRBJ1-1; 7 nucleotides align to TRBD1. Per germline, CDR1 SGHVS and CDR2 FQNEAQ. This CDR3 spans 15 amino acids. The trim removed 2 bases at V and 5 bases at J, leaving 8 bases unmatched. Written as DNA, the CDR3 is TGTGCCAGCAGCTTACAAGGGGGCGCAGGGACTGAAGCTTTCTTT. Encoded protein: CASSLQGGAGTEAFF.

The chain joins TRBV4-1 to TRBJ1-4; perhaps TRBD1 as D (6 bases). In germline, CDR1 is MGHRA, CDR2 YSYEKL. Trimming removed 0 bases at V and 5 bases at J, with 13 bases between. The CDR3 has 16 amino acids. CDR3 nucleotides: TGCGCCAGCAGCCAAGAGGTGGGGGCCCCGAATGAAAAACTGTTTTTT. Its translation is CASSQEVGAPNEKLFF.

DNA for the CDR3: TGTGCCAGTAGTATAACAGGGTTGGACTATGGCTACACCTTC. Translating it yields CASSITGLDYGYTF. V is TRBV19 and J is TRBJ1-2; weak D call: TRBD1 (6 bases). This CDR3 comprises 14 residues. V was pared by 2 bases and J by 3 bases, with 10 bases between. Per the germline V gene, CDR1 is LNHDA and CDR2 is SQIVND (reference sequence).

J is TRBJ2-2 and V is TRBV6-2 or TRBV6-3; 7 bases are a match to TRBD2. Germline-derived CDR1 and CDR2 are MNHEY and SVGEGT. Trimming at V came to 2 bases and at J to 5 bases, leaving 23 bases not matched to a gene. The CDR3 loop spans 21 amino acids. CDR3 bases: TGTGCCAGCAGTTACCGCTCGGGAGGCGGCGTAGGCCCCCGGGGAACCGGGGAGCTGTTTTTT. This codes for CASSYRSGGGVGPRGTGELFF.

The V gene is TRBV7-2, the J gene TRBJ1-2, with D maybe TRBD1 (5 bases). The CDR3 has 16 amino acids. V lost 0 bases to trimming and J lost 0 bases, with 11 bases between them. Germline CDR1 is SGHTA and CDR2 is FQGNSA. CDR3 residues: CASSLAVGRANYGYTF. The CDR3 nucleotides read TGTGCCAGCAGCTTAGCGGTGGGCAGGGCTAACTATGGCTACACCTTC.

This chain joins TRBV12-3 or TRBV12-4 and TRBJ2-3; perhaps TRBD2 as D (7 bases). The V gene lost 8 bases and the J gene lost 4 bases, with 13 bases spanning the gap. The CDR3 runs to 13 residues. CDR3 sequence reads: CASGGARSDTQYF. The CDR3 region has the DNA TGTGCCAGCGGGGGGGCTAGATCAGATACGCAGTATTTT.

This clone was recorded only once. This chain links TRBV9 with TRBJ1-3; no definite D call. This CDR3 has 14 amino acids. Germline V lookup: CDR1 SGDLS, CDR2 YYNGEE. V shed 4 bases and J shed 6 bases, with 14 bases lying between them. CDR3 DNA sequence: TGTGCCAGCAGCCCCCTCGGGCGGGAAAACACCATATATTTT. Translating gives CASSPLGRENTIYF.

This chain links TRBV6-2 or TRBV6-3 with TRBJ2-7; possibly TRBD2 for D (6 bases). The germline V and J ends were trimmed by 0 bases and 3 bases, with 21 bases remaining between them. Germline CDR1 reads MNHEY; CDR2 reads SVGEGT. This CDR3 contains 18 residues. Here the CDR3 reads CASSYSVGGRLIVYEQYF. The CDR3 bases are TGTGCCAGCAGTTACTCGGTCGGGGGTCGCCTTATTGTCTACGAGCAGTACTTC.

Here the CDR3 reads CASGLEAVNTEAFF. The CDR3, as DNA: TGTGCTAGTGGCCTGGAGGCAGTGAACACTGAAGCTTTCTTT. V and J are TRBV12-5 and TRBJ1-1; D gene ambiguous. The germline V gene encodes CDR1 LGHNT and CDR2 FRNRAP. The CDR3 contains 14 residues. Deletions cut 6 bases from V and 0 bases from J, with 11 bases between.

This rearrangement joins TRBV6-5 to TRBJ2-1; D not certain. CDR1 is MNHEY and CDR2 is SVGAGI in the germline V gene. CDR3 length: 14 residues. The V end lost 0 bases, the J end lost 10 bases, and 13 bases lay between the germline ends. The CDR3 here is CASSYSEWSEEQFF. Here the CDR3 DNA reads TGTGCCAGCAGTTACTCGGAGTGGTCAGAAGAGCAGTTCTTC.

V usage is TRBV6-2 or TRBV6-3 and J usage is TRBJ1-3, with 9 bases aligning to TRBD1. J gave up 2 bases and V 0 bases, and 8 bases lay outside the gene matches. The CDR3 contains 18 residues. Germline-derived CDR1 and CDR2 are MNHEY and SVGEGT. Written as DNA, the CDR3 is TGTGCCAGCAGTTACTCCGGGACAGGGCCCTTAGCTGGAAACACCATATATTTT. Protein product: CASSYSGTGPLAGNTIYF.

The chain employs TRBV29-1 and TRBJ2-7; 15 nucleotides line up with TRBD2. Germline values: CDR1 SQVTM, CDR2 ANQGSEA. J lost 0 bases, V lost 4 bases, and 4 bases had no gene match. The CDR3 runs to 16 residues. The CDR3 DNA follows: TGCAGCGTTGCCGGGACTAGCGGGAGGAGCTCCTACGAGCAGTACTTC. Translation: CSVAGTSGRSSYEQYF.

The chain recombines TRBV5-1 with TRBJ2-1, with a tentative D call TRBD1 (6 bases). Germline V gene lookup returns CDR1 SGHRS and CDR2 YFSETQ. The CDR3 consists of 14 residues. The V and J ends lost 4 bases and 8 bases respectively, with 16 bases between them. CDR3 sequence (DNA): TGCGCCAGCAGCCCGAGGGGGACAACGGATGAGCAGTTCTTC. Its protein is CASSPRGTTDEQFF.

V usage is TRBV5-4 and J usage is TRBJ1-2; maybe TRBD1 (6 bases). This CDR3 is built from 15 residues. The germline V gene encodes CDR1 SGHNT and CDR2 YYREEE (reference sequence). Trimming left V 0 bases short and J 8 bases short, with 17 bases between. The CDR3 protein is CASSLDLMGARGYTF. Here the CDR3 DNA reads TGTGCCAGCAGCTTGGATCTGATGGGGGCTAGGGGCTACACCTTC. Full variable domain (missing parts from reference TRBV5-4 and TRBJ1-2): ETGVTQSPTHLIKTRGQQVTLRCSSQSGHNTVSWYQQALGQGPQFIFQYYREEENGRGNFPPRFSGLQFPNYSSELNVNALELDDSALYLCASSLDLMGARGYTFGSGTRLTVV.

This rearrangement joins TRBV7-2 to TRBJ2-5; D might be TRBD1 (5 bases). Trimming shortened V by 2 bases and J by 9 bases, and 13 bases separated the two germline ends. Germline V gene data show CDR1 as SGHTA and CDR2 as FQGNSA. The CDR3 extends over 13 amino acids. The CDR3 region is CASSLSTEGAQYF. Here the CDR3 DNA reads TGTGCCAGCAGCTTATCTACTGAAGGGGCCCAGTACTTC.

Here the CDR3 DNA reads TGTGCCAGCAGTTTCCAGCGGGGACACAATGAGCAGTTCTTC. Its translation: CASSFQRGHNEQFF. The chain recombines TRBV28 with TRBJ2-1; 7 bases are shared with TRBD2. This CDR3 has 14 residues. V dropped 3 bases and J dropped 5; count of bases not matched to a gene: 4. Germline V gene data show CDR1 as MDHEN and CDR2 as SYDVKM.

This clone has only a few counts. The gene calls are TRBV6-2 or TRBV6-3 and TRBJ1-1, with 7 bases fitting TRBD1. Germline CDR1 is MNHEY and CDR2 is SVGEGT. The CDR3 is made up of 17 amino acids. The junction had 9 bases not matched to a gene; V was cut back by 2 bases and J by 0 bases. The DNA for the CDR3 is TGTGCCAGCAGTTACCAGACAGGGTCCGCTGTGAACACTGAAGCTTTCTTT. Protein: CASSYQTGSAVNTEAFF.

The gene calls are TRBV18 and TRBJ1-3; 8 bases fit TRBD1. The length of the CDR3 is 17 residues. J lost 4 bases, V lost 0 bases, and 8 bases had no gene match. CDR1 is KGHSH and CDR2 is LQKENI in the germline V gene. The DNA of the CDR3 is TGTGCCAGCTCACCACCGAGAGGACAGGGATCCGGAAACACCATATATTTT. This translates into CASSPPRGQGSGNTIYF.

This clone was seen a single time. The V gene is TRBV13, the J gene TRBJ2-5; 10 nucleotides match TRBD2. The junction had 10 bases not matched to a gene; V was cut back by 0 bases and J by 0 bases. Per the germline V gene, CDR1 is PRHDT and CDR2 is FYEKMQ (reference sequence). CDR3 length: 19 residues. CDR3 sequence (DNA): TGTGCCAGCAGCTTAGGCCGGGGTCTAGCGGGGGCAAACCAAGAGACCCAGTACTTC. It yields the protein CASSLGRGLAGANQETQYF.

The chain combines TRBV7-2 with TRBJ1-1; tentative D call: TRBD1 (5 bases). Germline V gene sequence: CDR1 SGHTA, CDR2 FQGNSA. This CDR3 region has 13 residues. With 5 bases removed from V and 8 bases from J, the gap between germline ends came to 15 bases. CDR3 sequence reads: CASSHPGGMEAFF. The CDR3 DNA sequence: TGTGCCAGCAGCCACCCGGGGGGGATGGAAGCTTTCTTT.